The source of this T cell receptor beta chain is a study of a mutant IDH1 vaccine in newly diagnosed glioma. Notes on this clone: Its target is not known.

The time point was: week 47, end of study. Doses comprised 300 ug of mutant IDH1 20-mer peptide each, plus topical imiquimod. The method was immunoSEQ multiplex PCR; TCRdb's version includes in-frame clones alone and lacks a portion of them. The data contain about 94,000 clones, nearly 90% of them singletons. The sequence came from a woman in her fifties or sixties with glioma. The sequenced sample was PBMCs, obtained from a glioma patient whose treatment included an IDH1 peptide vaccine.

CDR3: CASSYGTSGNTGELFF. The CDR3 nucleotides read TGTGCCAGCAGTTACGGGACTAGCGGGAACACCGGGGAGCTGTTTTTT. This chain uses TRBV6-5 with TRBJ2-2, with 11 bases aligning to TRBD2. With V trimmed by 2 bases and J by 1 base, 0 bases remained unmatched. The CDR3 loop spans 16 amino acids. Germline V gene data show CDR1 as MNHEY and CDR2 as SVGAGI.